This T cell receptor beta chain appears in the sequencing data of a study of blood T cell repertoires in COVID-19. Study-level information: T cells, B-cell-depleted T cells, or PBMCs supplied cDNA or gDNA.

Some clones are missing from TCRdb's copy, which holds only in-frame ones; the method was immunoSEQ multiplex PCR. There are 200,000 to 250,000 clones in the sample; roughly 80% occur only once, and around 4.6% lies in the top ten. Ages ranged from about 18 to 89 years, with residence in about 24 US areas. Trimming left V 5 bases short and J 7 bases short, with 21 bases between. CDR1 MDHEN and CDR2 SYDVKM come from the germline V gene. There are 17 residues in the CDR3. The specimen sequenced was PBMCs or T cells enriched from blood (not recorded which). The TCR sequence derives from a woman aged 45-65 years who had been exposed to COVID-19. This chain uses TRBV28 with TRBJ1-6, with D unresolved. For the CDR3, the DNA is TGTGCCAGCAGTCCCACGGGGTCTTATCCCCTAAATTCACCCCTCCACTTT. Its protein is CASSPTGSYPLNSPLHF.